The next 13 T cell receptor beta chains were all read from a single sample in a study of T cell responses to AZD1222 COVID-19 vaccine. The repertoire was sequenced with immunoSEQ multiplex PCR; TCRdb's copy has only in-frame clones and lacks some. The sample holds around 140,000 clones; roughly 92% are singletons and the top ten take approximately 1.5%. This specimen was peripheral blood, taken on day 0 of AZD1222 vaccination. These receptors came from an adult in good health.

J is TRBJ2-3 and V is TRBV2; D not resolved. Trimming removed 6 bases at V and 3 bases at J, with 4 bases between. The CDR3 length is 11 residues. CDR1 is SNHLY, CDR2 FYNNEI, per germline. This CDR3 is CASSSTDTQYF. CDR3 nucleotides: TGTGCCAGCAGCTCAACAGATACGCAGTATTTT.

The chain recombines TRBV6-6 with TRBJ2-7; 8 bases map to TRBD1. CDR1 is MNHNY, CDR2 SVGAGI, per germline (reference sequence). V dropped 6 bases and J dropped 3; count of bases not matched to a gene: 7. The CDR3 sequence is 14 residues long. The CDR3 DNA follows: TGTGCCAGCAGCCGGGACAGGACTAACTACGAGCAGTACTTC. The encoded protein is CASSRDRTNYEQYF.

The chain joins TRBV7-9 to TRBJ2-7; tentative D call: TRBD2 (6 bases). The germline V gene has CDR1 SEHNR and CDR2 FQNEAQ (reference sequence). The CDR3 covers 12 residues. V dropped 3 bases and J dropped 7 bases, with 10 bases sitting between them. The CDR3 sequence: CASSFRLEEQYF. The CDR3 DNA reads TGTGCCAGCAGCTTCCGACTAGAAGAGCAGTACTTC.

This chain links TRBV15 with TRBJ1-4; D gene unclear. Germline V gives CDR1 LNHNV, CDR2 YYDKDF (reference sequence). The CDR3 length is 16 residues. V lost 6 bases, J lost 5 bases, and 19 bases lay in between. CDR3 amino acids: CATSTGVGLLNEKLFF. Written as DNA, the CDR3 is TGTGCCACCAGTACCGGCGTAGGGCTTTTAAATGAAAAACTGTTTTTT.

The chain is built from TRBV11-2 and TRBJ1-3; D not resolved. Deletions cut 1 base from V and 1 base from J, with 8 bases between. Germline V gene sequence: CDR1 SGHAT, CDR2 FQNNGV. The CDR3 has 15 residues. In nucleotides, the CDR3 is TGTGCCAGCAGCTTAGTTGGCCTATCTGGAAACACCATATATTTT. Amino acids: CASSLVGLSGNTIYF.

The chain couples TRBV2 to TRBJ2-2; D not resolved. The CDR3 is 13 amino acids. Trimming pared 6 bases from V and 3 bases from J, leaving 8 bases between. Germline-derived CDR1 and CDR2 are SNHLY and FYNNEI. In DNA, the CDR3 is TGTGCCAGCAGGCTTGGGGACACCGGGGAGCTGTTTTTT. This translates into CASRLGDTGELFF.

The V gene is TRBV28, the J gene TRBJ2-3; D assignment may be TRBD1 or TRBD2 (5 bases each). The germline V gene has CDR1 MDHEN and CDR2 SYDVKM. The CDR3 loop spans 18 amino acids. Trimming removed 1 base at V and 2 bases at J, with 19 bases between. CDR3 residues: CASSLFGTSFKHTDTQYF. In DNA form, the CDR3 reads TGTGCCAGCAGTTTATTTGGGACCTCCTTCAAGCACACAGATACGCAGTATTTT.

The V gene is TRBV5-1, the J gene TRBJ2-6; D not certain. V lost 4 bases and J lost 2, with 10 bases in between. There are 15 residues in the CDR3. CDR1 and CDR2 (germline): SGHRS, YFSETQ. Written as DNA, the CDR3 is TGCGCCAGCAGCCCACGTGTTGCTGGGGCCAACGTCCTGACTTTC. This encodes CASSPRVAGANVLTF.

This clone was counted once. The chain recombines TRBV5-1 with TRBJ2-2; perhaps TRBD2 as D (5 bases). The V gene's germline CDR1 is SGHRS and CDR2 YFSETQ. This CDR3 has 16 residues. Trimming took 0 bases from V and 0 from J, leaving 9 bases between them. CDR3 sequence (DNA): TGCGCCAGCAGCTTGGAAGGGAGCGCGAACACCGGGGAGCTGTTTTTT. Its protein product is CASSLEGSANTGELFF.

The chain couples TRBV5-1 to TRBJ2-5; D gene uncertain. Germline V gene sequence: CDR1 SGHRS, CDR2 YFSETQ. The V gene lost 4 bases and the J gene lost 3 bases, with 10 bases spanning the gap. The CDR3 has 13 residues. DNA for the CDR3: TGCGCCAGCAGCCCTGGGGTGAAAGAGACCCAGTACTTC. This sequence encodes CASSPGVKETQYF.

The gene calls are TRBV6-5 and TRBJ1-3; no reliable D call. CDR3 length: 16 residues. The germline V gene encodes CDR1 MNHEY and CDR2 SVGAGI. V was clipped by 2 bases and J by 1 base, with 12 bases between them. CDR3: CASSYMGRGSGNTIYF. CDR3 coding DNA: TGTGCCAGCAGTTACATGGGTCGAGGGTCTGGAAACACCATATATTTT.

The chain couples TRBV27 to TRBJ2-6, with D unresolved. The CDR3 length is 13 residues. V lost 1 base and J lost 3, with 1 base in between. Per germline, CDR1 MNHEY and CDR2 SMNVEV (reference sequence). The CDR3, as DNA: TGTGCCAGCAGTTTATTTGGGGCCAACGTCCTGACTTTC. Protein product: CASSLFGANVLTF.

This sequence joins TRBV6-6 and TRBJ1-4; D remains unclear. The CDR3 contains 12 residues. Germline CDR1 and CDR2: MNHNY and SVGAGI (reference sequence). V lost 6 bases and J 8 bases, leaving 10 bases between the germline ends. The CDR3: CASRRPREKLFF. The CDR3 bases are TGTGCCAGCAGACGGCCCCGAGAAAAACTGTTTTTT.